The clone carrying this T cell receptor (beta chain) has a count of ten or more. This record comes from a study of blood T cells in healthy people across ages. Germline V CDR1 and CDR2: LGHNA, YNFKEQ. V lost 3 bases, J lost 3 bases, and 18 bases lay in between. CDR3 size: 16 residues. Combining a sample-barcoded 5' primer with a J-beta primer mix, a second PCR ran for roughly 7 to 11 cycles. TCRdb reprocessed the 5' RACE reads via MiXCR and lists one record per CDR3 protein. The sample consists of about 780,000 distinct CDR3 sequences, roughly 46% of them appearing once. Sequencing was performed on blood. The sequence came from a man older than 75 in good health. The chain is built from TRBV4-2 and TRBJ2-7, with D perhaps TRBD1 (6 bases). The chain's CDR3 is CASSQNQGTPIYEQYF. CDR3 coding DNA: TGTGCCAGCAGCCAGAACCAGGGGACCCCAATCTACGAGCAGTACTTC.